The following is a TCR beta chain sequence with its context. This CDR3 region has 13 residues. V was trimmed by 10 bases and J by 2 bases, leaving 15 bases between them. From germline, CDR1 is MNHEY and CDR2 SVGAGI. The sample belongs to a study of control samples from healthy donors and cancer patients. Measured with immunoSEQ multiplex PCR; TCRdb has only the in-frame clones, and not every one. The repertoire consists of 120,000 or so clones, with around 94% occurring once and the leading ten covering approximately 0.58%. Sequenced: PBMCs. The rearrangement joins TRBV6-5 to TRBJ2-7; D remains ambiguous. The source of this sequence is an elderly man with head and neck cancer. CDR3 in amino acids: CATQVPETYEQYF. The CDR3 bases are TGTGCCACCCAGGTACCAGAGACCTACGAGCAGTACTTC.